This T cell receptor beta chain was sequenced for a study of shared clonotypes between healthy human individuals. Study-wide context: Samples came from a couple of female and a few male donors aged 18 to 49.

Those who donated, Caucasian adults without exception, all lived in Nashville, Tennessee. Whole-study results and caveats: Few donors restricted represented genetic and exposure-history diversity.

At the deep level, the assay was run. Clones were read by immunoSEQ multiplex PCR, and TCRdb kept only the in-frame ones, dropping some. The data contain over a million clones, around 97% of them singletons. V shed 8 bases, J shed 4 bases, and the junction held 10 bases outside the gene matches. The CDR3 sequence is 14 residues long. Germline CDR1 reads MNHEY; CDR2 reads SMNVEV (reference sequence). To note about this clone: Its matching antigen is unknown.

The chain employs TRBV27 and TRBJ1-2, with 7 bases aligning to TRBD1. Sequenced: naive CD4+ T cells sorted from blood. Subset: CD45RA+ positively selected. The sequence was obtained from a man aged 25 to 40 in good health. This CDR3 reads CASAQGGQSYGYTF. The DNA of the CDR3 is TGTGCCAGCGCACAAGGGGGACAGAGCTATGGCTACACCTTC.